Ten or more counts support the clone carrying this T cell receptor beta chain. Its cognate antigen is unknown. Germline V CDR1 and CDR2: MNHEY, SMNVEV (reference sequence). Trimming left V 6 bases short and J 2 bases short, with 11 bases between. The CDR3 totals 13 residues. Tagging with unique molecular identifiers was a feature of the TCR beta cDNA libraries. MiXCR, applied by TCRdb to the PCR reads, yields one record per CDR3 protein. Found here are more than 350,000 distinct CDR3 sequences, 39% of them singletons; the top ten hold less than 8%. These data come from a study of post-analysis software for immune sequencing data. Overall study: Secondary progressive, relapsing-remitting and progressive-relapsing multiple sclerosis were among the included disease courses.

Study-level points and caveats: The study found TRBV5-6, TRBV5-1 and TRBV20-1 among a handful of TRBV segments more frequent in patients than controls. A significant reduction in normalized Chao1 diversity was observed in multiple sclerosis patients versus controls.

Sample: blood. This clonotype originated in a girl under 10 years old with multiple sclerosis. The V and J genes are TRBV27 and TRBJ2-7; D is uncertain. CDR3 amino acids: CASSLGGPYEQYF. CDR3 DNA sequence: TGTGCCAGCAGCTTGGGCGGACCCTACGAGCAGTACTTC.